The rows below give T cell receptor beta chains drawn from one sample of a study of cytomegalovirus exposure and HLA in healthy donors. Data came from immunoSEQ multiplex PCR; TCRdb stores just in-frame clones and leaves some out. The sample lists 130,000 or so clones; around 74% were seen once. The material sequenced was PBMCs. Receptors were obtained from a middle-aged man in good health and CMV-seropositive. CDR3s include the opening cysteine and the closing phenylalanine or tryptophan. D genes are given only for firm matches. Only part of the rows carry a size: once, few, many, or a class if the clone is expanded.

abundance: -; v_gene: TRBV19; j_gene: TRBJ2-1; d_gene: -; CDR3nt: TGTGCCAGTAGAACGGCGGATGAGCAGTTCTTC; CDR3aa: CASRTADEQFF
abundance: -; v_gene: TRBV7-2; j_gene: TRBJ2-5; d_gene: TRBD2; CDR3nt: TGTGCCAGCAGCTTAGGCGTCTTAGCGGGGAGTAGAGAGACCCAGTACTTC; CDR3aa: CASSLGVLAGSRETQYF
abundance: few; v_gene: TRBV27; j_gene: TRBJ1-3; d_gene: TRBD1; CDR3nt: TGTGCCAGCAGTCGAGGGGGCGGAAACACCATATATTTT; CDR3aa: CASSRGGGNTIYF
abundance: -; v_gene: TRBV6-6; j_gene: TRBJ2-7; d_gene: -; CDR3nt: TGTGCCAGCAGTTACTCCGCACGTACTGGTTTCGGCGAGCAGTACTTC; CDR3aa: CASSYSARTGFGEQYF
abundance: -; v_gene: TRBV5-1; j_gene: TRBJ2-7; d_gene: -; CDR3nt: TGCGCCAGCAGCTTCGGGAGTGCGTCCTACGAGCAGTACTTC; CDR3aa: CASSFGSASYEQYF
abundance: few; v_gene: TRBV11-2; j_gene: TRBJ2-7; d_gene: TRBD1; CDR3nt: TGTGCCAGCAGCTTAGCGGGGACAGGGGCCTACGAGCAGTACTTC; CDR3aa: CASSLAGTGAYEQYF
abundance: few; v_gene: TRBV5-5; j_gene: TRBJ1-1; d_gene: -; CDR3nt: TGTGCCAGCAGACAGCCTGGACAGCTGGAAGCTTTCTTT; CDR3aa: CASRQPGQLEAFF
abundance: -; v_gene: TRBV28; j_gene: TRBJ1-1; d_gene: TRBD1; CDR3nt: TGTGCCAGCAGCCCGACAGGGCTCGACACTGAAGCTTTCTTT; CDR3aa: CASSPTGLDTEAFF
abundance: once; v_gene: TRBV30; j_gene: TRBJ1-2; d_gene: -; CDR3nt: TGTGCCTGGAGTGAAAGGGGGATAACCAACTATGGCTACACCTTC; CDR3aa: CAWSERGITNYGYTF
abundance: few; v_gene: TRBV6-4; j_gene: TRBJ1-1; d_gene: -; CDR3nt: TGTGCCAGCAGTGCAGGGTTCGACACTGAAGCTTTCTTT; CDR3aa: CASSAGFDTEAFF
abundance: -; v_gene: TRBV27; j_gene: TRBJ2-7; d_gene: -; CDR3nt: TGTGCCAGCAGTTCCCCTTACAGTAGCTCCTACGAGCAGTACTTC; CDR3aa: CASSSPYSSSYEQYF
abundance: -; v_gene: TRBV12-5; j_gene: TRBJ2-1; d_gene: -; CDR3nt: TGTGCTAGTGGCCTCGGACAGAGAGAAGAGCAGTTCTTC; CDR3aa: CASGLGQREEQFF
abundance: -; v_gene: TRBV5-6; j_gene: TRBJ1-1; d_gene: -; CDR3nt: TGTGCCAGCAGCGGATCCGCGGTAGGAGCTTTCTTT; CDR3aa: CASSGSAVGAFF
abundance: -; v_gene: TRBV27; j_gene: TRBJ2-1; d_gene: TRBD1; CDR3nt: TGTGCCAGCAGTTTCGGGGACAGGGGCCACAATGAGCAGTTCTTC; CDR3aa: CASSFGDRGHNEQFF
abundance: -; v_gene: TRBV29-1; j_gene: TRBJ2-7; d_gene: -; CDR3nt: TGCAGCGTTGAACAGGGTGTTCCCTACGAGCAGTACTTC; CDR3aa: CSVEQGVPYEQYF
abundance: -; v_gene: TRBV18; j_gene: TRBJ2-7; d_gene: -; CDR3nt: TGTGCCAGCTCACCGAACAGGTTCGACGAGCAGTACTTC; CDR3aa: CASSPNRFDEQYF
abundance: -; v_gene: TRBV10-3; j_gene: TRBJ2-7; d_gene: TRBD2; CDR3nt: TGTGCCATCAGAAGCGGGAGGGACTACGAGCAGTACTTC; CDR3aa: CAIRSGRDYEQYF
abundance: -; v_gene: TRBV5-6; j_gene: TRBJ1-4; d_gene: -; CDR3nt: TGTGCCAGCAGCTTGGCTGAGAGAAATGAAAAACTGTTTTTT; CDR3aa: CASSLAERNEKLFF
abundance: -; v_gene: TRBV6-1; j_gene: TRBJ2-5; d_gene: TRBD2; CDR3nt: TGTGCCAGCAGTGCCCTAGCGGGGGGGGCGTTCCTCCTGGGGACCCAGTACTTC; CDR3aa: CASSALAGGAFLLGTQYF
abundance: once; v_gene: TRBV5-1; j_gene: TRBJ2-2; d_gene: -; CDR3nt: TGCGCCAGCAGTCCGATATCAACTCGCACCGGGGAGCTGTTTTTT; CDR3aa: CASSPISTRTGELFF
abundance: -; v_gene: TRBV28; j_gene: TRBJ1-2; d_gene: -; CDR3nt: TGCGCCAGCAGTAAGCAGACAGGTAGTAACTATGGCTACACCTTC; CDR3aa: CASSKQTGSNYGYTF
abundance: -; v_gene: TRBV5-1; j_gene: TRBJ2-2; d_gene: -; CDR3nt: TGCGCCAGCAGCTTGGAAAAGGGGGACACCGGGGAGCTGTTTTTT; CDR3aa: CASSLEKGDTGELFF
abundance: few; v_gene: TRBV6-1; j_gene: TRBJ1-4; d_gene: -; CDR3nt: TGTGCCAGCAGTGAACAAGAGGGAATAGGACTGTTTTTT; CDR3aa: CASSEQEGIGLFF
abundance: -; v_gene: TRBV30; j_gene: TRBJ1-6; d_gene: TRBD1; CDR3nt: TGTGCCTGGAGCACAGGGGCTAATTCACCCCTCCACTTT; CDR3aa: CAWSTGANSPLHF
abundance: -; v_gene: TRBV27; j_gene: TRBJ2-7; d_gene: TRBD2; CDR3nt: TGTGCCAGCAGCCAGACTAGCGGGGAGCGCGAGCAGTACTTC; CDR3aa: CASSQTSGEREQYF
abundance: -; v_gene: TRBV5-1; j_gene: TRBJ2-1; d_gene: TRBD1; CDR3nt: TGCGCCACCCCAAGCCGGGACAGGAGAAATGAGCAGTTCTTC; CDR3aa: CATPSRDRRNEQFF
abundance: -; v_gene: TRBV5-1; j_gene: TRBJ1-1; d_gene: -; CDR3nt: TGCGCCAGCAGTTCGGACAGAGAAGCTTTCTTT; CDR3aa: CASSSDREAFF
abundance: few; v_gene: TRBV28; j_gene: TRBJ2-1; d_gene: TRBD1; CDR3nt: TGTGCCACAACCAAGACAGGGGCTTCCTACAATGAGCAGTTCTTC; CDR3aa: CATTKTGASYNEQFF
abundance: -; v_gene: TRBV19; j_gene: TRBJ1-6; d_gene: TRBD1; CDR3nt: TGTGCCAGTAGTCCCGGGACAGGGGGTAATTCACCCCTCCACTTT; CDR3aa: CASSPGTGGNSPLHF
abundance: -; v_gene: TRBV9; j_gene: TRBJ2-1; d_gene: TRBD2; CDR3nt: TGTGCCAGCAGGCCCACTAGCGGGAGGGCCGGAGAGCAGTTCTTC; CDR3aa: CASRPTSGRAGEQFF
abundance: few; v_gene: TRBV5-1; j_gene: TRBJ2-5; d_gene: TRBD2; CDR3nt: TGCGCCAGCAGAAGCGGGGGGCGACAAGAGACCCAGTACTTC; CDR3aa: CASRSGGRQETQYF